Included here is one TCR beta chain sequence, with context. These data come from a study of T cell changes during pregnancy in multiple sclerosis. The repertoire was sequenced with immunoSEQ multiplex PCR; TCRdb's copy has only in-frame clones and lacks some. The sample contains approximately 50,000 clones, roughly nine tenths of which appear only once. Here the sequenced sample was CD8+ T cells from peripheral blood mononuclear cells, taken after pregnancy. This TCR was sampled from a female donor with multiple sclerosis, enrolled in a pregnancy study.

The CDR3 bases are TGTGCCTGCGAGGCACTGGAGATCTCCTACGAGCAGTACTTC. It yields the protein CACEALEISYEQYF. This chain links TRBV30 with TRBJ2-7; no clear D. CDR1 and CDR2 from the germline V gene are GTSNPN and SVGIG (reference sequence). V lost 6 bases, J lost 0 bases, and 15 bases lay in between. The CDR3 covers 14 residues.